Given below is one TCR beta chain in context. Methods used by the authors: It was from reference gene primer amplification that nucleated cell counts were estimated. Sequencing was performed with immunoSEQ multiplex PCR; in TCRdb, only in-frame clones are kept and a portion is missing. Clone size and the V and J calls come from that table; the DNA yielded D and trimming. The profile shows more than 100,000 clones, over 70% of them singletons. Looked up from germline, CDR1 is MDHEN and CDR2 is SYDVKM. This CDR3 has 15 residues. V lost 2 bases, J lost 4 bases, and 11 bases lay in between. The sample originates from a study of blood T cell repertoires in COVID-19. At the level of the study: Sample material is recorded as cDNA or gDNA derived from T cells, B-cell-depleted T cells, or PBMCs.

The sample consisted of peripheral blood. The sequence was collected from a woman aged 65 to 85 with acute or convalescent COVID-19. The chain couples TRBV28 to TRBJ2-2; no clear D. CDR3 DNA sequence: TGTGCCAGCAGTTTAGTTCAGGAAGCCACCGGGGAGCTGTTTTTT. It translates to CASSLVQEATGELFF. The full variable domain, with the rest looked up from reference TRBV28 and TRBJ2-2, is DVKVTQSSRYLVKRTGEKVFLECVQDMDHENMFWYRQDPGLGLRLIYFSYDVKMKEKGDIPEGYSVSREKKERFSLILESASTNQTSMYLCASSLVQEATGELFFGEGSRLTVL.